The 7 T cell receptor beta chains in this list originate from one sample, sequenced in a study of beta chain features in type 1 diabetes. Reverse transcription of all isolated RNA meant that expressed TCRB transcripts were sequenced. Produced via immunoSEQ multiplex PCR; TCRdb's table is partial and in-frame only. The sample includes 200,000 to 250,000 clones, 7.5% to 10% seen only once; the top ten take 0.03% to 0.04%. The source material was naive CD4+ T cells from blood. The receptors here all came from a woman under 30 in good health.

This clone occurred a few times. The V call is TRBV18, the J call TRBJ2-3; 14 nucleotides agree with TRBD2. The CDR3 sequence is 15 residues long. The germline V gene encodes CDR1 KGHSH and CDR2 LQKENI. V was pared by 6 bases and J by 8 bases, with 7 bases of the junction left unmatched. CDR3 loop: CASSDSGTSGGTQYF. The CDR3 region has the DNA TGTGCCAGCTCGGACTCCGGGACTAGCGGGGGTACGCAGTATTTT.

This clone has at least ten counts. This rearrangement joins TRBV30 to TRBJ2-1; no reliable D call. Trimming took 3 bases from V and 3 from J, leaving 3 bases between them. The CDR3 loop spans 11 amino acids. Per germline, CDR1 GTSNPN and CDR2 SVGIG (reference sequence). CDR3 sequence reads: CAWSNYNEQFF. CDR3 sequence (DNA): TGTGCCTGGAGCAACTACAATGAGCAGTTCTTC.

The chain uses TRBV19 and TRBJ2-7, with 7 bases that match TRBD2. Per the germline V gene, CDR1 is LNHDA and CDR2 is SQIVND (reference sequence). The J segment lost 0 bases and the V segment lost 4 bases, leaving 3 bases of the junction unmatched. The CDR3 runs to 14 residues. The CDR3 is CASSTSSGSYEQYF. CDR3 sequence (DNA): TGTGCCAGTAGTACCTCTAGCGGCTCCTACGAGCAGTACTTC.

Only a few counts were recorded for this clone. J is TRBJ2-5 and V is TRBV5-4, with D possibly matching TRBD2 (6 bases). This CDR3 comprises 12 residues. V gave up 10 bases and J gave up 5 bases, with 15 bases separating them. Looked up from germline, CDR1 is SGHNT and CDR2 is YYREEE (reference sequence). In DNA form, the CDR3 reads TGTGCCGGAGGGCCAGTAGGTGAGACCCAGTACTTC. It specifies CAGGPVGETQYF.

V and J are TRBV5-1 and TRBJ2-2; 7 bases are shared with TRBD1. V was clipped by 2 bases and J by 8 bases; unmatched bases: 6. The length of the CDR3 is 14 residues. Germline V gene sequence: CDR1 SGHRS, CDR2 YFSETQ. CDR3 sequence reads: CASSFLTGDGELFF. In DNA form, the CDR3 reads TGCGCCAGCAGCTTCCTCACAGGGGATGGGGAGCTGTTTTTT.

The chain has TRBV5-6 and TRBJ1-1; TRBD1 agrees at 11 bases. With 5 bases clipped from V and 7 bases from J, the junction kept 7 bases outside the gene matches. The length of the CDR3 is 14 residues. Germline CDR1 and CDR2: SGHDT and YYEEEE. The CDR3 DNA sequence: TGTGCCAGCAGTCGGGACAGGGGGGCAGGTGAAGCTTTCTTT. It codes for CASSRDRGAGEAFF. Looking up the rest from reference TRBV5-6 and TRBJ1-1 gives the full variable domain: DAGVTQSPTHLIKTRGQQVTLRCSPKSGHDTVSWYQQALGQGPQFIFQYYEEEERQRGNFPDRFSGHQFPNYSSELNVNALLLGDSALYLCASSRDRGAGEAFFGQGTRLTVV.

The chain is built from TRBV7-2 and TRBJ1-5; D is uncertain. V was trimmed by 5 bases and J by 5 bases, leaving 16 bases between them. Per germline, CDR1 SGHTA and CDR2 FQGNSA. CDR3 length: 15 amino acids. Here the CDR3 reads CASSRSSTEYQPQHF. The CDR3, as DNA: TGTGCCAGCAGCCGCTCCTCGACTGAATATCAGCCCCAGCATTTT.